A single sample gave rise to the 28 T cell receptor beta chains below, sequenced in a study of control samples from healthy donors and cancer patients. Produced via immunoSEQ multiplex PCR; TCRdb's table is partial and in-frame only. The profile shows approximately 150,000 clones, around 94% of them singletons. The sequenced sample consisted of PBMCs. These receptors all come from a man aged 55 to 70 with colorectal cancer.

The chain recombines TRBV19 with TRBJ2-2, with unresolved D. The V and J ends lost 5 bases and 6 bases respectively, with 4 bases between them. The length of the CDR3 is 11 residues. Germline V lookup: CDR1 LNHDA, CDR2 SQIVND (reference sequence). The CDR3 protein is CASSEPGELFF. As DNA, the CDR3 is TGTGCCAGTAGTGAGCCCGGGGAGCTGTTTTTT. Supplemented by reference TRBV19 and TRBJ2-2, the full variable domain reads DGGITQSPKYLFRKEGQNVTLSCEQNLNHDAMYWYRQDPGQGLRLIYYSQIVNDFQKGDIAEGYSVSREKKESFPLTVTSAQKNPTAFYLCASSEPGELFFGEGSRLTVL.

DNA for the CDR3: TGTGCCAGCAGCTCCTGGGACAGGGGTAACGAGCAGTACTTC. Translation: CASSSWDRGNEQYF. This chain connects TRBV11-2 to TRBJ2-7; 10 bases align to TRBD1. Germline CDR1 and CDR2: SGHAT and FQNNGV. The CDR3 runs to 14 residues. Losses at the gene ends were 4 bases for V and 5 bases for J; bases not matched to a gene: 5.

The CDR3 spells CASSEAWNSGGGDEQFF. CDR3 bases: TGTGCCAGCAGTGAAGCCTGGAATAGCGGGGGAGGTGATGAGCAGTTCTTC. The chain is built from TRBV2 and TRBJ2-1; 9 bases are a match to TRBD2. J was trimmed by 8 bases and V by 0 bases; bases with no gene match: 11. The CDR3 is made up of 17 amino acids. Per the germline V gene, CDR1 is SNHLY and CDR2 is FYNNEI.

J is TRBJ1-1 and V is TRBV29-1, with D possibly being TRBD1 (5 bases). The V gene's germline CDR1 is SQVTM and CDR2 ANQGSEA. Trimming removed 7 bases from V and 4 bases from J, with 19 bases in between. This CDR3 contains 14 residues. CDR3 region: CSARRGVRGTEAFF. The CDR3, as DNA: TGCAGCGCCCGACGGGGGGTTAGAGGCACTGAAGCTTTCTTT.

The genes are TRBV21-1 and TRBJ2-1; the table's D gene call, TRBD2, was not cross checked with the DNA. TRBV21-1 is tagged as a pseudogene. The CDR3 extends over 14 amino acids. The CDR3 spells CASSKLTSGDEQFF. CDR3 nucleotide sequence: TGTGCCAGCAGCAAATTAACTAGCGGGGACGAGCAGTTCTTC.

This clone was counted between two and nine times. The same CDR3 is also encoded by other DNA sequences in this sample. The chain uses TRBV7-9 and TRBJ2-7; TRBD2 matches 9 bases. V shed 0 bases and J 3 bases; nucleotides not matched to a gene: 3. This CDR3 region has 15 residues. The V gene's germline CDR1 is SEHNR and CDR2 FQNEAQ (reference sequence). The CDR3 region is CASSLATSGFYEQYF. CDR3 coding DNA: TGTGCCAGCAGCTTAGCGACTAGCGGATTCTACGAGCAGTACTTC.

The chain joins TRBV3-1 (or the pseudogene TRBV3-2) to TRBJ2-5; a possible D gene is TRBD2 (7 bases). Trimming left V 1 base short and J 5 bases short, with 17 bases between. This CDR3 region has 16 residues. Germline V gene data show CDR1 as LGHDT and CDR2 as YNNKEL (reference sequence). Here the CDR3 reads CASSQGGGGGAETQYF. For the CDR3, the DNA is TGTGCCAGCAGCCAAGGCGGGGGCGGCGGTGCGGAGACCCAGTACTTC.

This rearrangement joins TRBV29-1 to TRBJ2-7; D unclear. From germline, CDR1 is SQVTM and CDR2 ANQGSEA. The V end was cut by 4 bases, the J end by 2 bases, with 15 bases between. The CDR3 contains 14 residues. The CDR3 DNA is TGCAGCGTTGGTGGTTTCCCTACCCCCTACGAGCAGTACTTC. Its translation is CSVGGFPTPYEQYF.

The chain couples TRBV10-3 to TRBJ1-2; no clear D gene. This CDR3 is 14 amino acids long. The V end lost 0 bases, the J end lost 8 bases, and 13 bases lay between the germline ends. CDR1 is ENHRY and CDR2 is SYGVKD in the germline V gene. CDR3 nucleotide sequence: TGTGCCATCAGTGAGTCGGCGGCTTGGGAGGGCTACACCTTC. Translated: CAISESAAWEGYTF.

J is TRBJ2-3 and V is TRBV30; 10 bases are shared with TRBD1. This CDR3 is 14 amino acids long. Looked up from germline, CDR1 is GTSNPN and CDR2 is SVGIG (reference sequence). CDR3: CAQDRGHDTDTQYF. In DNA form, the CDR3 reads TGTGCTCAAGACAGGGGGCACGACACAGATACGCAGTATTTT.

The chain links TRBV6-5 to TRBJ1-1, with D possibly being TRBD1 (5 bases). The CDR3 covers 13 residues. Germline V gene sequence: CDR1 MNHEY, CDR2 SVGAGI. V dropped 2 bases and J dropped 1 base, with 5 bases sitting between them. In DNA form, the CDR3 reads TGTGCCAGCAGTTACGACAGGAACACTGAAGCTTTCTTT. Amino acid sequence: CASSYDRNTEAFF.

This rearrangement joins TRBV19 to TRBJ1-5; D may be TRBD1 (5 bases). Per the germline V gene, CDR1 is LNHDA and CDR2 is SQIVND (reference sequence). The CDR3 spans 16 residues. V dropped 5 bases and J dropped 3 bases, with 17 bases sitting between them. This CDR3 reads CASSGEGSPNNQPQHF. CDR3 nucleotides: TGTGCCAGTAGTGGAGAGGGGAGTCCGAACAATCAGCCCCAGCATTTT.

This chain uses TRBV5-1 with TRBJ2-7, with a tentative D call TRBD1 (5 bases). CDR1 is SGHRS, CDR2 YFSETQ, per germline. The CDR3 has 13 amino acids. V was trimmed by 4 bases and J by 1 base, leaving 9 bases between them. Here the CDR3 reads CASSRQNSYEQYF. DNA for the CDR3: TGCGCCAGCAGCCGACAGAATTCCTACGAGCAGTACTTC.

This chain uses TRBV7-9 with TRBJ1-3; D gene uncertain. The CDR3 totals 16 residues. Germline V gene lookup returns CDR1 SEHNR and CDR2 FQNEAQ (reference sequence). With 0 bases removed from V and 0 bases from J, the gap between germline ends came to 9 bases. CDR3 in DNA: TGTGCCAGCAGCTTAGCCCAGGTTAGCTCTGGAAACACCATATATTTT. It translates to CASSLAQVSSGNTIYF.

The genes are TRBV6-6 and TRBJ1-5; 8 positions agree with TRBD1. The CDR3 is 15 amino acids. V trimming: 5 bases; J trimming: 0 bases; junction bases outside the gene matches: 3. Germline V lookup: CDR1 MNHNY, CDR2 SVGAGI (reference sequence). The CDR3, as DNA: TGTGCCAGCAGTGGACAGGGATATAGCAATCAGCCCCAGCATTTT. This gives the protein CASSGQGYSNQPQHF.

The chain carries TRBV2 and TRBJ1-1, with D unresolved. The CDR3 totals 11 residues. Germline CDR1 SNHLY, CDR2 FYNNEI. Deletions cut 7 bases from V and 3 bases from J, with 6 bases between. The CDR3 loop reads CASIWDTEAFF. CDR3 in DNA: TGTGCCAGCATCTGGGACACTGAAGCTTTCTTT. Using reference TRBV2 and TRBJ1-1 for the parts outside the CDR3, the full variable domain is EPEVTQTPSHQVTQMGQEVILRCVPISNHLYFYWYRQILGQKVEFLVSFYNNEISEKSEIFDDQFSVERPDGSNFTLKIRSTKLEDSAMYFCASIWDTEAFFGQGTRLTVV.

V and J are TRBV28 and TRBJ2-7; TRBD1 matches 11 bases. CDR3 length: 14 amino acids. Germline V gives CDR1 MDHEN, CDR2 SYDVKM. After removal of 9 bases from V and 6 bases from J, the junction contained 10 bases not matched to a gene. The CDR3 is CASQNGQGAGEQYF. As DNA, the CDR3 is TGTGCCAGTCAGAACGGACAGGGGGCTGGCGAGCAGTACTTC.

This clone was observed a handful of times. Different DNA sequences within this sample yield the same CDR3. CDR3 nucleotides: TGTGCCTGGAGTGGAGTGAGCAATCAGCCCCAGCATTTT. Protein product: CAWSGVSNQPQHF. The chain joins TRBV30 to TRBJ1-5; unclear D gene. Germline V lookup: CDR1 GTSNPN, CDR2 SVGIG (reference sequence). This CDR3 is built from 13 residues. V was pared by 1 base and J by 1 base, with 5 bases between. The full variable domain, rest sourced from reference TRBV30 and TRBJ1-5, is SQTIHQWPATLVQPVGSPLSLECTVEGTSNPNLYWYRQAAGRGLQLLFYSVGIGQISSEVPQNLSASRPQDRQFILSSKKLLLSDSGFYLCAWSGVSNQPQHFGDGTRLSIL.

This rearrangement joins TRBV18 to TRBJ2-7, with D perhaps TRBD1 (6 bases). The V end lost 6 bases, the J end lost 4 bases, and 13 bases lay between the germline ends. This CDR3 spans 13 amino acids. Germline V CDR1 and CDR2: KGHSH, LQKENI. CDR3 in DNA: TGTGCCAGCTCTTCGGGACAAGAATACGAGCAGTACTTC. Translating it yields CASSSGQEYEQYF.

This chain joins TRBV11-2 and TRBJ2-5, with 15 bases identical to TRBD2. CDR3 length equals 16 residues. Germline V gene lookup returns CDR1 SGHAT and CDR2 FQNNGV. After removal of 3 bases from V and 1 base from J, the junction contained 0 bases not matched to a gene. The CDR3 DNA reads as TGTGCCAGCAGCTTGGGACTAGCGGGGGGCCAAGAGACCCAGTACTTC. Encoded protein: CASSLGLAGGQETQYF.

The chain recombines TRBV24-1 with TRBJ2-5, with 8 bases fitting TRBD1. From germline, CDR1 is KGHDR and CDR2 SFDVKD. The CDR3 is 15 amino acids. Trimming at V came to 2 bases and at J to 5 bases, leaving 6 bases not matched to a gene. The DNA for the CDR3 is TGTGCCACCAGTGATTCCAGTACAGGGGGGGAGACCCAGTACTTC. It translates to CATSDSSTGGETQYF.

This chain links TRBV6-5 with TRBJ1-2, with TRBD1 identical over 12 bases. J gave up 8 bases and V 2 bases, and 3 bases lay outside the gene matches. Germline CDR1 and CDR2: MNHEY and SVGAGI. The CDR3 is 14 amino acids. CDR3 protein: CASSYGTGGNGYTF. CDR3 coding DNA: TGTGCCAGCAGTTACGGGACAGGGGGCAACGGCTACACCTTC.

The CDR3 DNA sequence: TGTGCCAGCAGCTTCGACAGGAGAACCGGGGAGCTGTTTTTT. Residues: CASSFDRRTGELFF. The chain has TRBV11-2 and TRBJ2-2; D possibly corresponds to TRBD1 (6 bases). Germline-derived CDR1 and CDR2 are SGHAT and FQNNGV. Trimming removed 3 bases at V and 5 bases at J, with 10 bases between. This CDR3 comprises 14 residues.

The chain has TRBV2 and TRBJ2-2; maybe TRBD2 (6 bases). V dropped 4 bases and J dropped 6 bases, with 12 bases sitting between them. The CDR3 has 14 residues. Germline CDR1 reads SNHLY; CDR2 reads FYNNEI. CDR3 sequence: CASSARVAAGELFF. The CDR3 nucleotides are TGTGCCAGCAGTGCCAGGGTAGCGGCCGGGGAGCTGTTTTTT.

The rearrangement uses TRBV21-1 and TRBJ2-7; the listed D gene, TRBD2, was not tested against the DNA. TRBV21-1 is a pseudogene segment. This CDR3 is 16 amino acids long. CDR3 amino acids: CASSKVVLGSSYEQYF. The CDR3 bases are TGTGCCAGCAGCAAAGTCGTTCTGGGGAGCTCCTACGAGCAGTACTTC.

The chain has TRBV3-1 (or the pseudogene TRBV3-2) and TRBJ2-7; maybe TRBD2 (9 bases). V dropped 3 bases and J dropped 9 bases, with 21 bases sitting between them. The CDR3 sequence is 15 residues long. Germline V gene sequence: CDR1 LGHDT, CDR2 YNNKEL (reference sequence). The CDR3 sequence: CASSHNRQGREGQYF. CDR3 coding DNA: TGTGCCAGCAGCCACAACCGACAGGGGCGGGAGGGGCAGTACTTC.

The chain joins TRBV19 to TRBJ2-1; D not resolved. Germline-derived CDR1 and CDR2 are LNHDA and SQIVND (reference sequence). Trimming stripped 1 base from V and 3 bases from J, with 4 bases between. This CDR3 has 13 amino acids. CDR3 DNA: TGTGCCAGTAGTATAGGGATCTACAATGAGCAGTTCTTC. Translation: CASSIGIYNEQFF.

The V and J genes are TRBV27 and TRBJ1-2; D unclear. Trimming took off 8 bases at V and 4 bases at J, with 11 bases between the two ends. CDR1 and CDR2 (germline): MNHEY, SMNVEV (reference sequence). CDR3 length: 12 residues. CDR3 loop: CASRGRVYGYTF. The CDR3 DNA follows: TGTGCCAGCCGCGGCAGAGTCTATGGCTACACCTTC.